This TCR beta chain came from a study of CXCR3-negative and CXCR3-positive naive CD8 T cells. Regarding the study as a whole: A higher hydrophobicity marked the TRB CDR3s of CXCR3-positive naive cells versus CXCR3-negative naive cells.

Germline lookup yields CDR1 SGHVS and CDR2 FNYEAQ. This CDR3 has 16 residues. UMI-tagged TRB cDNA libraries were built via 5' RACE. TCRdb reprocessed the 5' RACE reads and stores each CDR3 protein as one record, lacking DNA. Here the sample table reports under 75,000 distinct CDR3 sequences. In the case of this clonotype: Its target is unknown.

The source of this sequence is a human donor in good health. Some clones in this sample may be carry-over from other donors' samples. The chain uses TRBV7-6 and TRBJ2-7. Sample: naive CXCR3+ CD8+ T cells from blood. As to subset: CD45RO-CCR7+CD27+CD95- naive CD8+ T cells expressing CXCR3 (TNR3+). The CDR3 loop reads CASSLAQAAGTYEQYF.